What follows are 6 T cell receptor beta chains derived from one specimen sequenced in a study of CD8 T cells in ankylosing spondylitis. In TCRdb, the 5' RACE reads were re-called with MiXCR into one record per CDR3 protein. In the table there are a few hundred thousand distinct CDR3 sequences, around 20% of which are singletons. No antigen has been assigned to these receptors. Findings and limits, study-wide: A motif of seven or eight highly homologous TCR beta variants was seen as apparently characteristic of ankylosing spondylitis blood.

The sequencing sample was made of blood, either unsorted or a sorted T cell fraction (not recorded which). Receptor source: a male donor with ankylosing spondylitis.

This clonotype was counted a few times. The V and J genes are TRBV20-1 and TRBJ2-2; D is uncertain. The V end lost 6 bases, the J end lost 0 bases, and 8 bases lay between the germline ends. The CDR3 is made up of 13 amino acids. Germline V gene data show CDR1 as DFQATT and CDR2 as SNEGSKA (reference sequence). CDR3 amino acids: CSARAANTGELFF. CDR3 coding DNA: TGCAGTGCCCGAGCTGCGAACACCGGGGAGCTGTTTTTT.

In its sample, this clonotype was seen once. CDR3 DNA: TGTGCCAGCAGCGACCGGACAGGGGGCTCGGGGACTGAAGCTTTCTTT. Translation: CASSDRTGGSGTEAFF. The V gene is TRBV5-4, the J gene TRBJ1-1; 11 bases match TRBD1. Losses at the gene ends were 4 bases for V and 5 bases for J; bases not matched to a gene: 10. Germline CDR1 and CDR2: SGHNT and YYREEE (reference sequence). The CDR3 is 16 residues long.

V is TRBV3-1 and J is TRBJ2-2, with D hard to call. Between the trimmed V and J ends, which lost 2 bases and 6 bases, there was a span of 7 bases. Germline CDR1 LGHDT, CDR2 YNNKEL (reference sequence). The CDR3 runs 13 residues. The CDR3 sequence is CASSQRESGELFF. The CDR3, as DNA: TGTGCCAGCAGCCAACGCGAGTCCGGGGAGCTGTTTTTT.

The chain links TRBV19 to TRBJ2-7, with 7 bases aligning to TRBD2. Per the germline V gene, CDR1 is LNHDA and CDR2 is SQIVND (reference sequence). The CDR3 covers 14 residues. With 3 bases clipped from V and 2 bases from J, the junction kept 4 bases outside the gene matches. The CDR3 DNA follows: TGTGCCAGTAGTATTGGGAGGGGTGCCTACGAGCAGTACTTC. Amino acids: CASSIGRGAYEQYF.

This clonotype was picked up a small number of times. The CDR3 sequence is CASSLRLAGINEQFF. In nucleotides, the CDR3 is TGTGCCAGCAGCCTTCGACTAGCGGGAATCAATGAGCAGTTCTTC. J is TRBJ2-1 and V is TRBV12-3 or TRBV12-4; 11 bases map to TRBD2. This CDR3 region has 15 residues. V shed 6 bases and J 6 bases; nucleotides not matched to a gene: 7.

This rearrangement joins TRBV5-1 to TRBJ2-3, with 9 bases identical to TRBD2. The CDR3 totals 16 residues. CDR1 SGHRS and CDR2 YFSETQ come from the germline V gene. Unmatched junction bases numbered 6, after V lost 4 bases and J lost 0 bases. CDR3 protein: CASSPPSGISTDTQYF. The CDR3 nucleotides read TGCGCCAGCAGCCCACCTAGCGGGATAAGCACAGATACGCAGTATTTT.